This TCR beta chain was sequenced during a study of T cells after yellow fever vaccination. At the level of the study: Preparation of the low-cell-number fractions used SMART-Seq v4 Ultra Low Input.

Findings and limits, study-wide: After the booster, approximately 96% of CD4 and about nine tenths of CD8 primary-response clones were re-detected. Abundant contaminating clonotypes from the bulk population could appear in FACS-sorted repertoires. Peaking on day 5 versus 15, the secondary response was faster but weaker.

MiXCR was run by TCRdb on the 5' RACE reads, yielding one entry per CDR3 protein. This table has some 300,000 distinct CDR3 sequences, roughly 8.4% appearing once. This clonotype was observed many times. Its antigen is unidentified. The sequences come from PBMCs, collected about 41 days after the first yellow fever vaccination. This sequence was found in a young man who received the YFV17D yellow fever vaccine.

CDR3 sequence: CASSPESYEQYF. The CDR3 coding sequence is TGTGCCAGCAGTCCAGAGTCGTACGAGCAGTACTTC. V and J are TRBV12-3 or TRBV12-4 and TRBJ2-7; D is unresolved. V was pared by 5 bases and J by 4 bases, with 9 bases between. The CDR3 has 12 residues.